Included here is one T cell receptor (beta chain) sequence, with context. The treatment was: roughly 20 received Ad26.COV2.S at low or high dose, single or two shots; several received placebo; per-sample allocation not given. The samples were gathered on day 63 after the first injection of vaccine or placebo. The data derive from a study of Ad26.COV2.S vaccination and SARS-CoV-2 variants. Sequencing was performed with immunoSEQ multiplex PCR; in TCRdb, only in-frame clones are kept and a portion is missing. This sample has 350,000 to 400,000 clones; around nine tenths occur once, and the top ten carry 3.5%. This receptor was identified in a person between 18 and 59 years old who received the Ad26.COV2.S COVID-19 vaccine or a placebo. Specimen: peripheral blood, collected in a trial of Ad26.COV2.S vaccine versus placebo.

As DNA, the CDR3 is TGTGCCAGCAGTGAATGGCGGGACCAAGAGACCCAGTACTTC. This codes for CASSEWRDQETQYF. V gene TRBV2 combines with J gene TRBJ2-5, with D possibly being TRBD2 (5 bases). Trimming removed 2 bases from V and 0 bases from J, with 7 bases in between. This CDR3 has 14 amino acids. Germline CDR1 SNHLY, CDR2 FYNNEI.